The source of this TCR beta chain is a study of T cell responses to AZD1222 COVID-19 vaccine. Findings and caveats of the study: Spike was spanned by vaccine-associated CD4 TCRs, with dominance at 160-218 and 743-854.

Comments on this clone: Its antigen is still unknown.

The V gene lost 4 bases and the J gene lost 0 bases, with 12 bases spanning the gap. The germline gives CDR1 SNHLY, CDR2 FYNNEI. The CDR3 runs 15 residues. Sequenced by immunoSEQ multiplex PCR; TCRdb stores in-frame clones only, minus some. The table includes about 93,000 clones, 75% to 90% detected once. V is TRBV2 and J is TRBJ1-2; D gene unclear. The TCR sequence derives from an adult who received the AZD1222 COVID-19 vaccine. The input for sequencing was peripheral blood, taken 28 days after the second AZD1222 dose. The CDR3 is CASSVVGITNYGYTF. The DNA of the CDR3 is TGTGCCAGCAGTGTTGTGGGGATTACTAACTATGGCTACACCTTC.